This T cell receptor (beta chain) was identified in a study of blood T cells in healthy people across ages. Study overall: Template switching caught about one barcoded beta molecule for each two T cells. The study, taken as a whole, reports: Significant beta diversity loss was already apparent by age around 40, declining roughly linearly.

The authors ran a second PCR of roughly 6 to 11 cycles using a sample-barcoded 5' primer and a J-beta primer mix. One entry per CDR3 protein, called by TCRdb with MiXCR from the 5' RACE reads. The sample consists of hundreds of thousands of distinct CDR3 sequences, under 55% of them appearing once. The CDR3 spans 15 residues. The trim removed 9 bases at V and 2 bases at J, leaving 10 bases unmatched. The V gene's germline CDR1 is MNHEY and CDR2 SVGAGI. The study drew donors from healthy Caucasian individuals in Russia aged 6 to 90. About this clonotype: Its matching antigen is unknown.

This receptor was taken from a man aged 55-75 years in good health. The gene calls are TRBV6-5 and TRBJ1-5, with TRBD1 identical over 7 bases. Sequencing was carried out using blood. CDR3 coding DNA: TGTGCCAGTAGTACCCGACAGGGCGGCAATCAGCCCCAGCATTTT. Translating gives CASSTRQGGNQPQHF.